A selection of T cell receptor beta chains follows, all from one sample in a study of blood T cell repertoires in COVID-19. The method was immunoSEQ multiplex PCR; TCRdb's version includes in-frame clones alone and lacks a portion of them. Among under 300,000 clones listed, over 75% were seen once. Input material: peripheral blood. These receptors came from a man aged 25-45 years who had recovered from COVID-19. CDR3s include the opening cysteine and the closing phenylalanine or tryptophan. The D gene is left open where the match is weak. Clone size is given for some rows only: seen once, a few or many times, or a class if the clone is expanded.

>TRBV12-3/TRBV12-4|TRBD1|once|TRBJ1-3
CASGTGPGNTIYF
TGTGCCAGCGGGACAGGGCCAGGAAACACCATATATTTT
>TRBV2|TRBD1|-|TRBJ1-3
CASSDGTVGTSGNTIYF
TGTGCCAGCAGTGATGGGACAGTAGGGACCTCTGGAAACACCATATATTTT
>TRBV28|TRBD2|-|TRBJ2-5
CASSPGRVSETQYF
TGTGCCAGCAGCCCTGGGAGGGTTTCAGAGACCCAGTACTTC
>TRBV4-1|TRBD1|-|TRBJ1-2
CASSQQQGAQYGYTF
TGCGCCAGCAGCCAGCAACAGGGGGCGCAGTATGGCTACACCTTC
>TRBV27|-|-|TRBJ1-2
CASSWGGKLGGYTF
TGTGCCAGCAGTTGGGGAGGGAAACTAGGTGGCTACACCTTC
>TRBV11-3|TRBD2|few|TRBJ2-1
CASSLYAGGGTEQFF
TGTGCCAGCAGCTTATACGCGGGGGGGGGAACTGAGCAGTTCTTC
>TRBV6-6|TRBD1|-|TRBJ2-1
CASSPTWTGGNEQFF
TGTGCCAGCAGCCCCACCTGGACAGGGGGCAATGAGCAGTTCTTC
>TRBV6-2/TRBV6-3|TRBD1|-|TRBJ1-1
CASSYPDRGRMNTEAFF
TGTGCCAGCAGTTACCCGGACAGGGGGCGCATGAACACTGAAGCTTTCTTT
>TRBV6-4|-|-|TRBJ1-2
CASSETAGSYGYTF
TGTGCCAGCAGTGAGACAGCGGGTTCCTATGGCTACACCTTC
>TRBV19|-|-|TRBJ2-6
CASSALESGANVLTF
TGTGCCAGTAGTGCTCTGGAGTCTGGGGCCAACGTCCTGACTTTC
>TRBV19|-|-|TRBJ1-2
CASSMPSVYGYTF
TGTGCCAGTAGTATGCCGTCAGTTTATGGCTACACCTTC
>TRBV20-1|TRBD2|-|TRBJ2-7
CSASSGFNSYEQYF
TGCAGTGCTAGTAGCGGGTTTAACTCCTACGAGCAGTACTTC
>TRBV5-1|TRBD2|few|TRBJ2-1
CASSLAGTPRGEQFF
TGCGCCAGCAGCTTAGCGGGGACCCCTCGGGGTGAGCAGTTCTTC
>TRBV6-5|TRBD1|-|TRBJ1-1
CASSKDREAFF
TGTGCCAGCAGTAAGGACAGGGAAGCTTTCTTT
>TRBV10-3|TRBD1|few|TRBJ1-5
CAISEGQGNQPQHF
TGTGCCATCAGTGAGGGACAGGGGAATCAGCCCCAGCATTTT
>TRBV2|-|-|TRBJ2-2
CASSATGSYTGELFF
TGTGCCAGCAGCGCGACAGGATCCTACACCGGGGAGCTGTTTTTT
>TRBV5-1|-|-|TRBJ1-4
CASSKTSDEKLFF
TGCGCCAGCAGCAAGACTTCAGATGAAAAACTGTTTTTT
>TRBV23-1|-|few|TRBJ2-1
CASSHKDGSSYNEQFF
TGCGCCAGCAGTCATAAGGACGGGAGCTCCTACAATGAGCAGTTCTTC
>TRBV27|-|-|TRBJ2-7
CASSLAGVKGYEQYF
TGTGCCAGCAGTTTGGCCGGAGTAAAAGGCTACGAGCAGTACTTC
>TRBV5-4|-|-|TRBJ2-3
CASSSLVEDTQYF
TGTGCCAGCAGCTCCCTAGTTGAGGATACGCAGTATTTT
>TRBV7-9|TRBD1|-|TRBJ1-1
CASSRTGTGNTEAFF
TGTGCCAGCAGTCGTACCGGGACAGGGAACACTGAAGCTTTCTTT
>TRBV4-2|TRBD2|-|TRBJ2-2
CASSQDPSGGVVTGELFF
TGTGCCAGCAGCCAAGACCCTAGCGGGGGGGTTGTCACCGGGGAGCTGTTTTTT
>TRBV6-2/TRBV6-3|TRBD1|-|TRBJ1-1
CASSNGQVRHTEAFF
TGTGCCAGCAGTAATGGACAGGTCCGGCACACTGAAGCTTTCTTT
>TRBV19|-|-|TRBJ2-2
CASSNPRTVGTGELFF
TGTGCCAGTAGTAACCCCCGGACAGTCGGGACCGGGGAGCTGTTTTTT
>TRBV6-4|TRBD2|-|TRBJ2-3
CASSVESSGGTDTQYF
TGTGCCAGCAGTGTGGAGTCTAGCGGTGGCACAGATACGCAGTATTTT
>TRBV19|-|-|TRBJ1-6
CASSIYMSNSPLHF
TGTGCCAGTAGTATATACATGTCTAATTCACCCCTCCACTTT
>TRBV27|-|-|TRBJ1-2
CASSLYSPSGGGDNYGYTF
TGTGCCAGCAGTTTATACTCCCCTTCGGGAGGGGGTGACAACTATGGCTACACCTTC
>TRBV4-1|TRBD2|-|TRBJ2-3
CASSQELGGGPTDTQYF
TGCGCCAGCAGCCAAGAACTCGGCGGGGGGCCCACAGATACGCAGTATTTT
>TRBV10-1|TRBD2|-|TRBJ2-3
CASSVTGGPDTQYF
TGCGCCAGCAGTGTGACGGGGGGGCCAGATACGCAGTATTTT
>TRBV9|-|once|TRBJ2-3
CASSPWAGASDTQYF
TGTGCCAGCAGCCCCTGGGCGGGGGCCTCAGATACGCAGTATTTT
>TRBV6-1|-|few|TRBJ2-2
CASREGGGGPPGELFF
TGTGCCAGCAGGGAAGGGGGAGGAGGCCCCCCCGGGGAGCTGTTTTTT
>TRBV27|TRBD2|once|TRBJ2-2
CASSLYGGANTGELFF
TGTGCCAGCAGTTTATACGGGGGGGCGAACACCGGGGAGCTGTTTTTT
>TRBV13|-|-|TRBJ1-1
CASSSPVPITEAFF
TGTGCCAGCAGCTCGCCGGTCCCGATCACTGAAGCTTTCTTT
>TRBV28|-|-|TRBJ1-4
CASSLPRAQGTEKLFF
TGTGCCAGCAGTTTACCCCGCGCCCAGGGAACTGAAAAACTGTTTTTT
>TRBV9|-|-|TRBJ1-5
CASSAQGRANQPQHF
TGTGCCAGCAGCGCCCAAGGCAGGGCGAATCAGCCCCAGCATTTT
>TRBV19|TRBD2|-|TRBJ2-1
CASSVTSGINEQFF
TGTGCCAGTAGTGTCACTAGCGGGATCAATGAGCAGTTCTTC
>TRBV7-2|-|once|TRBJ1-2
CASSLQASPDYGYTF
TGTGCCAGCAGCTTACAAGCTTCGCCCGACTATGGCTACACCTTC
>TRBV2|-|once|TRBJ2-5
CASTIAGQGKETQYF
TGTGCCAGCACAATCGCCGGGCAGGGGAAAGAGACCCAGTACTTC
>TRBV10-3|TRBD2|-|TRBJ2-2
CAISESTSRTGELFF
TGTGCCATCAGTGAGTCGACTAGCCGAACCGGGGAGCTGTTTTTT
>TRBV15|TRBD1|-|TRBJ2-7
CATSMGTGSYEQYF
TGTGCCACCAGTATGGGGACAGGGTCCTACGAGCAGTACTTC
>TRBV7-3|TRBD2|-|TRBJ2-3
CASSSASGADTQYF
TGTGCCAGCAGCTCGGCTAGCGGGGCAGATACGCAGTATTTT
>TRBV21-1|-|-|TRBJ1-1
CASSKSGGGDGNTEAFF
TGTGCCAGCAGCAAAAGCGGGGGGGGAGACGGGAACACTGAAGCTTTCTTT